This T cell receptor beta chain is from a study of cytomegalovirus exposure and HLA in healthy donors. In regard to this clone: Its antigen is unidentified.

Findings of the study overall: The investigators catalogued under 200 TCR beta chains as cytomegalovirus-associated.

In germline, CDR1 is GTSNPN, CDR2 SVGIG (reference sequence). V was clipped by 1 base and J by 1 base; unmatched bases: 3. This CDR3 is 14 amino acids long. Primers included in the PCR were 60 Vbeta and 13 Jbeta primers. The method was immunoSEQ multiplex PCR; TCRdb's version includes in-frame clones alone and lacks a portion of them. This listing includes 150,000 to 200,000 clones. This sequence joins TRBV30 and TRBJ2-7, with 8 bases fitting TRBD1. This clonotype was obtained from a man aged 25 to 45 in good health and CMV-seronegative. Sequencing was done on a sample of PBMCs. This CDR3 reads CAWSGHRGSYEQYF. The CDR3 region has the DNA TGTGCCTGGAGTGGGCACAGGGGGTCCTACGAGCAGTACTTC.